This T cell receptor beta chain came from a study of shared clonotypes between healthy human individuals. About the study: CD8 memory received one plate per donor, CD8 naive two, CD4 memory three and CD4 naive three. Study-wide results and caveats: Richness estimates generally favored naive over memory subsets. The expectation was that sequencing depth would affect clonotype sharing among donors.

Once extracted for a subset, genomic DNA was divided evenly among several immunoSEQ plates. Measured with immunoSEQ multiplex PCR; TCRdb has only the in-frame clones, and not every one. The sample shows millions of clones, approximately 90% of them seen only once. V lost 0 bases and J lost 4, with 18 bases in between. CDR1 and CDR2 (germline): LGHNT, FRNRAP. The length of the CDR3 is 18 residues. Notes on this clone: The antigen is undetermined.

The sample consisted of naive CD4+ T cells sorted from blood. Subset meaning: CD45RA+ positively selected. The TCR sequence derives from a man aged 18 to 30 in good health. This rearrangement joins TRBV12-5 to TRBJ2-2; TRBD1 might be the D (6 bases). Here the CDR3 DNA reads TGTGCTAGTGGTTTGGTAATTCGGGCAGGCAGGGGCACCGGGGAGCTGTTTTTT. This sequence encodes CASGLVIRAGRGTGELFF.